The 14 T cell receptor beta chains below were found in one sample sequenced in a study of tumor and adjacent non-tumor tissue in lung cancer. TCRbeta libraries were built with three rounds of nested PCR, modified from ARM-PCR. TCRdb redid the calling of the multiplex PCR reads with MiXCR, one entry per CDR3 protein. The data show 90,000 to 100,000 distinct CDR3 sequences, more than 80% seen once. The template was RNA from unsorted bulk tissue. More than 3 cm separated this lung sample from the edge of the tumor. Sequenced: distant non-tumor lung tissue. Receptors originate from a man aged 60 to 69 with small cell lung cancer.

As to this clonotype: A read error may explain this, as a much larger clone is one base away. The rearrangement uses TRBV28 and TRBJ2-7, with D unclear. There are 14 residues in the CDR3. The V end lost 7 bases, the J end lost 0 bases, and 13 bases lay between the germline ends. Germline values: CDR1 MDHEN, CDR2 SYDVKM. CDR3 coding DNA: TGTGCCAGCAAGTCCCCTTGGGGCTCCTACGAGCAGTACTTC. As protein: CASKSPWGSYEQYF.

Remarks on this clonotype: A read error is possible here, since a much larger clone lies one base away. V and J are TRBV20-1 and TRBJ2-1; 7 bases agree with TRBD1. The germline V gene has CDR1 DFQATT and CDR2 SNEGSKA (reference sequence). After removal of 8 bases from V and 4 bases from J, the junction contained 11 bases not matched to a gene. The CDR3 contains 14 residues. DNA for the CDR3: TGCAGTACCCAAGGACAGGCGGATTACAATGAGCAGTTCTTC. This sequence encodes CSTQGQADYNEQFF.

This clonotype was seen once. The chain couples TRBV20-1 to TRBJ1-5, with 8 nucleotides matching TRBD1. CDR1 and CDR2 (germline): DFQATT, SNEGSKA (reference sequence). The V segment lost 2 bases and the J segment 7 bases; nucleotides outside the gene matches: 22. The CDR3 sequence is 19 residues long. The CDR3 coding sequence is TGCAGTGCTAGAAATTGGGTCCCCGGACAGGGAGGATCACAGCAGCCCCAGCATTTT. It specifies CSARNWVPGQGGSQQPQHF.

This clonotype has only a few counts. A much more abundant neighbour one base away suggests this may be a read error. This rearrangement joins TRBV4-1 to TRBJ1-3; the D is unclear. The length of the CDR3 is 17 residues. The germline V gene encodes CDR1 MGHRA and CDR2 YSYEKL. Trimming stripped 4 bases from V and 4 bases from J, with 20 bases between. Written as DNA, the CDR3 is TGCGCCAGCAGCCGAGTCCTCCGGGGTGCCTCAGGAAACACCATATATTTT. This codes for CASSRVLRGASGNTIYF.

With regard to this clonotype: One junction end disagrees with the germline gene, perhaps due to a read error. J is TRBJ2-2 and V is TRBV20-1; D might be TRBD2 (7 bases). Germline V gives CDR1 DFQATT, CDR2 SNEGSKA (reference sequence). This CDR3 comprises 14 residues. The CDR3: CSARVGGATGELLF. In DNA, the CDR3 is TGCAGTGCTAGAGTGGGGGGGGCCACCGGGGAGCTGTTATTT.

The J gene is TRBJ1-2, the V gene TRBV12-3 or TRBV12-4; a possible D gene is TRBD1 (5 bases). Trimming took 9 bases from V and 8 from J, leaving 19 bases between them. This CDR3 contains 13 residues. The CDR3 DNA is TGTGCCAGTGGGGTCGGCAGGGAGGCGGGCTACACCTTC. This translates into CASGVGREAGYTF.

With respect to this clonotype: This may be a read error, as it is one base from a much larger clone. This rearrangement joins TRBV12-3 or TRBV12-4 to TRBJ2-1; no clear D. The CDR3 runs 13 residues. CDR3: CASILSLKPRRFF. CDR3 DNA sequence: TGTGCCAGCATTTTAAGTTTGAAGCCGAGGCGGTTCTTC.

Note on this clonotype: The germline gene is not matched at one end of the junction; a read error may be the cause. The V gene is TRBV29-1, the J gene TRBJ2-3; D is undetermined. There are 14 residues in the CDR3. Germline V gene data show CDR1 as SQVTM and CDR2 as ANQGSEA. CDR3 protein: CSVAGTESTVTQYF. Written as DNA, the CDR3 is TGCAGCGTTGCCGGAACAGAGAGCACAGTTACGCAGTATTTT.

This chain connects TRBV29-1 to TRBJ2-7, with 9 bases matching TRBD2. V lost 8 bases and J lost 4; bases outside the gene matches: 9. The CDR3 contains 13 residues. Looked up from germline, CDR1 is SQVTM and CDR2 is ANQGSEA. CDR3: CSIASGISYEQYF. The CDR3 DNA sequence: TGCAGCATTGCTAGCGGGATTTCTTACGAGCAGTACTTC.

Regarding this clonotype: At one of its ends the junction is not consistent with the germline gene, which may arise from a read error. This chain links TRBV6-5 with TRBJ2-1, with TRBD2 matching over 12 bases. This CDR3 contains 17 residues. Germline V gene data show CDR1 as MNHEY and CDR2 as SVGAGI. The CDR3 here is CASCYSIWGLAGNEEFF. The CDR3 DNA reads TGTGCCAGCTGTTACTCGATCTGGGGACTAGCGGGCAATGAGGAGTTCTTC.

Notes on this clonotype: One end of the junction is discordant with germline, which a read error may explain. This chain joins TRBV11-2 and TRBJ2-1, with unresolved D. The CDR3 loop spans 13 amino acids. Germline-derived CDR1 and CDR2 are SGHAT and FQNNGV. For the CDR3, the DNA is TGTGCCAGCAGTTGGGCATGGAGCAATGAGCAGTTTTTC. It yields the protein CASSWAWSNEQFF.

This clonotype was detected only once. This rearrangement joins TRBV6-1 to TRBJ2-1; 8 bases line up with TRBD2. This CDR3 is 14 amino acids long. With 6 bases clipped from V and 4 bases from J, the junction kept 5 bases outside the gene matches. In germline, CDR1 is MNHNS, CDR2 SASEGT. The CDR3: CASSGTGGYNEQFF. The CDR3 nucleotides read TGTGCCAGCAGCGGGACGGGAGGGTACAATGAGCAGTTCTTC.

Comment on this clonotype: Without the conserved terminal phenylalanine or tryptophan, this CDR3 likely stems from a read error. The DNA is left out, because the CDR3 cannot be placed on it with certainty; the CDR3 is given as TCRdb lists it. J is TRBJ2-2 and V is TRBV4-2. The germline CDR1 and CDR2 sequences are LGHNA and YNFKEQ. The CDR3 totals 16 residues, both ends included. This chain's CDR3 is CVSSQERGVAAGEPFS.

Note on this clonotype: It may be a read error: a sequence one base away is much more abundant. The chain couples TRBV5-1 to TRBJ1-1; 11 positions match TRBD1. Germline CDR1 and CDR2: SGHRS and YFSETQ. J gave up 1 base and V 6 bases, and 8 bases lay outside the gene matches. CDR3 size: 16 residues. As DNA, the CDR3 is TGCGCCAGCAACAGGGGACAGGGGGTAGGGAACACTGAAGCTTTCTTT. Translation: CASNRGQGVGNTEAFF.